The 21 T cell receptor beta chains given below trace back to one sample, sequenced in a study of blood T cell repertoires in COVID-19. Profiling relied on immunoSEQ multiplex PCR, and the TCRdb table lists in-frame clones only, not all of them. Here the sample spans 200,000 to 250,000 clones, roughly 85% being singletons. What was sequenced was PBMCs or T cells enriched from blood (not recorded which). All receptors come from a woman aged 50 to 65 with acute COVID-19.

This clone appeared many times. The rearrangement links TRBV5-8 to TRBJ1-2; no definite D call. V was shortened by 0 bases and J by 4 bases, with 10 bases between the two germline ends. CDR3 length: 14 amino acids. The germline V gene encodes CDR1 SGHTS and CDR2 YDEGEE. The chain's CDR3 is CASSLVAGPYGYTF. CDR3 nucleotide sequence: TGTGCCAGCAGCTTGGTGGCGGGTCCCTATGGCTACACCTTC.

This clone occurred a few times. V and J are TRBV10-3 and TRBJ2-2; 10 bases map to TRBD1. J lost 3 bases, V lost 6 bases, and 4 bases had no gene match. This CDR3 contains 15 residues. Per the germline V gene, CDR1 is ENHRY and CDR2 is SYGVKD. CDR3 nucleotides: TGTGCCATCAGGGGACAGGGGCCTGACACCGGGGAGCTGTTTTTT. Amino acid sequence: CAIRGQGPDTGELFF.

This chain joins TRBV6-6 and TRBJ2-5; TRBD1 might be the D (5 bases). V lost 4 bases, J lost 3 bases, and 9 bases lay in between. Per germline, CDR1 MNHNY and CDR2 SVGAGI (reference sequence). This CDR3 is 13 amino acids long. Here the CDR3 DNA reads TGTGCCAGCAGTTTACAGGAAAAAGAGACCCAGTACTTC. It yields the protein CASSLQEKETQYF.

The rearrangement uses TRBV15 and TRBJ1-2; no clear D. Trimming cost V 0 bases and J 2 bases, with 10 bases left between them. This CDR3 has 15 amino acids. CDR1 is LNHNV, CDR2 YYDKDF, per germline (reference sequence). CDR3 amino acids: CATSREREANYGYTF. In DNA form, the CDR3 reads TGTGCCACCAGCAGAGAACGGGAAGCCAACTATGGCTACACCTTC.

The V gene is TRBV5-1, the J gene TRBJ1-1, with TRBD1 matching over 7 bases. J gave up 1 base and V 3 bases, and 12 bases lay outside the gene matches. Germline assignment: CDR1 SGHRS and CDR2 YFSETQ. The CDR3 spans 17 residues. CDR3: CASSWAPTGTQNTEAFF. The CDR3 DNA follows: TGCGCCAGCAGCTGGGCTCCGACAGGGACCCAGAACACTGAAGCTTTCTTT.

This chain connects TRBV19 to TRBJ1-1; 9 positions match TRBD1. This CDR3 is built from 14 residues. CDR1 and CDR2 from the germline V gene are LNHDA and SQIVND (reference sequence). The junction had 0 bases not matched to a gene; V was cut back by 3 bases and J by 1 base. The CDR3 DNA sequence: TGTGCCAGTAGTATGGGACAGGGGAACACTGAAGCTTTCTTT. Protein product: CASSMGQGNTEAFF.

The genes are TRBV7-2 and TRBJ1-2; 8 nucleotides agree with TRBD1. This CDR3 region has 15 residues. CDR1 is SGHTA, CDR2 FQGNSA, per germline. Trimming cost V 1 base and J 4 bases; bases outside gene matches: 5. The CDR3 nucleotides are TGTGCCAGCAGCTTAGGGCAGGGGGCGCTCTATGGCTACACCTTC. Translating it yields CASSLGQGALYGYTF. Combining the CDR3 with reference TRBV7-2 and TRBJ1-2 gives the whole variable domain GAGVSQSPSNKVTEKGKDVELRCDPISGHTALYWYRQSLGQGLEFLIYFQGNSAPDKSGLPSDRFSAERTGGSVSTLTIQRTQQEDSAVYLCASSLGQGALYGYTFGSGTRLTVV.

This clone was observed a handful of times. The V gene is TRBV9, the J gene TRBJ2-1; a weak D match, TRBD1 (6 bases). Germline lookup yields CDR1 SGDLS and CDR2 YYNGEE. With 0 bases removed from V and 8 bases from J, the gap between germline ends came to 12 bases. CDR3 length: 14 residues. In nucleotides, the CDR3 is TGTGCCAGCAGCGTAGGGCCAGGGGCGGATGAGCAGTTCTTC. Its protein product is CASSVGPGADEQFF.

The J gene is TRBJ2-3, the V gene TRBV12-3 or TRBV12-4; 10 nucleotides align to TRBD2. V gave up 10 bases and J gave up 7 bases; unmatched junction bases: 8. The CDR3 length is 13 residues. This CDR3 is CAIASGGAYTQYF. The CDR3 DNA reads as TGTGCCATCGCCAGCGGGGGGGCCTATACGCAGTATTTT.

Regarding this clone: The same CDR3 also results from other DNA sequences found in this sample. This rearrangement joins TRBV30 to TRBJ2-2; the match to TRBD2 covers 8 bases. The CDR3 loop spans 14 amino acids. Germline CDR1 GTSNPN, CDR2 SVGIG (reference sequence). J was trimmed by 4 bases and V by 3 bases; bases with no gene match: 4. The CDR3 nucleotides read TGTGCCTGGAGCGTCCGGGGGGGCACCGGGGAGCTGTTTTTT. Protein sequence: CAWSVRGGTGELFF.

This clone was seen only once. The CDR3 sequence is CASSLGRTDTYNEQFF. The CDR3 nucleotides read TGCGCCAGCAGCTTGGGAAGGACAGATACCTACAATGAGCAGTTCTTC. The chain recombines TRBV5-1 with TRBJ2-1; tentatively, D is TRBD1 (6 bases). This CDR3 has 16 amino acids. The germline gives CDR1 SGHRS, CDR2 YFSETQ. V was trimmed by 0 bases and J by 2 bases, leaving 12 bases between them.

This clone has only a few counts. In nucleotides, the CDR3 is TGTGCCAGCAGCTCCAAGACACCGAACACTGAAGCTTTCTTT. This translates into CASSSKTPNTEAFF. This sequence joins TRBV11-2 and TRBJ1-1; no definite D call. The CDR3 has 14 amino acids. Germline V CDR1 and CDR2: SGHAT, FQNNGV. V lost 4 bases and J 1 base, leaving 10 bases between the germline ends.

The J gene is TRBJ2-3, the V gene TRBV7-8; 7 bases agree with TRBD2. Germline-derived CDR1 and CDR2 are SGHVS and FQNEAQ. J lost 0 bases, V lost 5 bases, and 5 bases had no gene match. This CDR3 is 15 amino acids long. In DNA, the CDR3 is TGTGCCAGCAGCCCTTGGGGACTAAGCACAGATACGCAGTATTTT. It yields the protein CASSPWGLSTDTQYF.

The gene calls are TRBV7-9 and TRBJ1-2; 7 nucleotides align to TRBD1. The ends lost 6 bases at V and 5 bases at J; junction bases unmatched: 12. This CDR3 has 15 amino acids. Germline V gives CDR1 SEHNR, CDR2 FQNEAQ (reference sequence). The CDR3 nucleotides are TGTGCCAGCAGTCTAGGCCAGGGGGTGTCTTATGGCTACACCTTC. Protein product: CASSLGQGVSYGYTF.

The V call is TRBV5-1, the J call TRBJ2-3; 10 bases match TRBD2. The CDR3 is 15 amino acids. Trimming cost V 1 base and J 6 bases; bases outside gene matches: 5. CDR1 and CDR2 from the germline V gene are SGHRS and YFSETQ. The CDR3 loop is CASSLLSGGADTQYF. The CDR3 DNA reads as TGCGCCAGCAGCTTGCTCAGCGGGGGGGCGGATACGCAGTATTTT.

V is TRBV9 and J is TRBJ1-6; D gene ambiguous. Germline V gives CDR1 SGDLS, CDR2 YYNGEE. V shed 2 bases and J shed 2 bases, with 8 bases lying between them. The CDR3 extends over 15 amino acids. CDR3 sequence: CASSVSSAYNSPLHF. DNA for the CDR3: TGTGCCAGCAGCGTCTCGTCCGCCTATAATTCACCCCTCCACTTT.

J is TRBJ1-5 and V is TRBV19; D is possibly TRBD1 (6 bases). The CDR3 is 16 residues long. V gave up 3 bases and J gave up 3 bases, with 15 bases separating them. Germline V gene sequence: CDR1 LNHDA, CDR2 SQIVND (reference sequence). The CDR3 protein is CASSIQQGINNQPQHF. The CDR3 DNA follows: TGTGCCAGTAGTATCCAACAGGGTATTAACAATCAGCCCCAGCATTTT.

The chain carries TRBV18 and TRBJ1-4; maybe TRBD1 (6 bases). From germline, CDR1 is KGHSH and CDR2 LQKENI. CDR3 length equals 15 residues. V was pared by 5 bases and J by 8 bases, with 18 bases between. The chain's CDR3 is CASSVTNREREKLFF. The CDR3 DNA reads TGTGCCAGCTCAGTAACGAACAGGGAGCGAGAAAAACTGTTTTTT.

The rearrangement links TRBV7-8 to TRBJ2-3, with 11 bases identical to TRBD2. Per germline, CDR1 SGHVS and CDR2 FQNEAQ. This CDR3 spans 18 amino acids. The J segment lost 5 bases and the V segment lost 5 bases, leaving 15 bases of the junction unmatched. In DNA, the CDR3 is TGTGCCAGCAGCAAGACACCCACTAGCGGGGGCATTGAAGATACGCAGTATTTT. Amino acid sequence: CASSKTPTSGGIEDTQYF.

The chain links TRBV11-2 to TRBJ2-7, with unresolved D. Germline CDR1 and CDR2: SGHAT and FQNNGV. Between the trimmed V and J ends, which lost 4 bases and 3 bases, there was a span of 4 bases. The CDR3 is 11 amino acids. CDR3 DNA sequence: TGTGCCAGCAGCTCGTACTACGAGCAGTACTTC. This translates into CASSSYYEQYF.

The rearrangement uses TRBV4-3 and TRBJ2-2; TRBD1 aligns across 9 bases. Germline loops: CDR1 LGHNA, CDR2 YSLEER. V dropped 0 bases and J dropped 0; count of bases not matched to a gene: 8. The length of the CDR3 is 19 residues. CDR3 loop: CASSQDPPGQGANTGELFF. As DNA, the CDR3 is TGCGCCAGCAGCCAAGATCCCCCGGGACAGGGTGCGAACACCGGGGAGCTGTTTTTT.